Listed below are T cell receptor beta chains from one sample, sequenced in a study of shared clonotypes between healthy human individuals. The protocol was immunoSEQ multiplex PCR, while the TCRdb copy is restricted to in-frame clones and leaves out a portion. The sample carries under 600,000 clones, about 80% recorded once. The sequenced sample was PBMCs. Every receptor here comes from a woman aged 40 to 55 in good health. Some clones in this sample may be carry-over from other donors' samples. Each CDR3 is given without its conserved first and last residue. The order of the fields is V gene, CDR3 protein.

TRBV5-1,ASSSGAGGGETQY
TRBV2,ASTRNPPADTQY
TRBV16,ASSQLKGGGLNQPQH
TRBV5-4,ASSSSGGNTGELF
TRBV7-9,ASSLRGVTGELF
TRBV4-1,ASSQPGGWQETQY
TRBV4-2,ASSPRGQKGTEAF
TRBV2,ASTAEGYEQY
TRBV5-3,ARSLATSGLYEQY
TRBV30,AWSGYNPITSGAYNEQF
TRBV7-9,ASSLGNSGNYNEQF
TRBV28,ASRDTSSTDTQY
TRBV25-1,ASSVSGGRDTQY
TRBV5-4,ASSLEARGGEQY
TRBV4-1,ASSQTLGLAGSNTGELF
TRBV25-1,ASSGGLAANEQF
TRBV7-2,ASSLGAPSNQPQH
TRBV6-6,ASSYSEGRGNTIY
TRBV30,AWSPSRNEQF
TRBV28,ASTQIGGGFSNQPQH
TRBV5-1,ASSRTGGNQPQH
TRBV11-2,ASSLGGSLNEQF
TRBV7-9,ASSSPAGLAGGGAGELF
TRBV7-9,ASSRTTGLSTYGYT
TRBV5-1,ASSSTGTGREKLF
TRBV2,ASTQTQGYGYT
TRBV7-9,ASSRRDSLDTQY
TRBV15,ATSRETQIGELF
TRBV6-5,ASSQEGVSSYEQY
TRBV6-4,AGSDSGQGAYEQY
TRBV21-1,ARQETQY
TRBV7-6,ASSLGSSGVSYEQY
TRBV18,ASSLRDHTDTQY
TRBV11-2,ASSPVASRHGYT
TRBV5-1,ASSQREAPPYEQY
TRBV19,ASSMDSHNSPLH
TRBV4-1,ASSQERGLAGDADTQY
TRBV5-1,ASSSGQGETQY
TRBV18,ASSPEGTSWNSPLH
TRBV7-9,ASSLVLGLTDTQY
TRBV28,ASRSGGDTGELF
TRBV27,ASSSSGTSGYNEQF
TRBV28,ASMSPGFRPSYNEQF
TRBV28,ASLGAGEGLTEAF
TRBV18,ASSPGSGGNTGELF
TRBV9,ASSVGQNINYGYT
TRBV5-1,ASSATGINSPLH
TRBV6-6,ASSPQGSYNEQF
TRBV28,ASSAGTGSDEQF
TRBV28,ASSLEGGYSNQPQH
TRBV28,ASSARISNQPQH
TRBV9,ASSPLGQRETQY
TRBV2,ASSGMGPGDNSPLH
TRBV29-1,SVVETAYTEAF
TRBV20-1,SAKEAEKLF